What follows is one TCR beta chain and its context. Its antigen is unidentified. The sample comes from a study of long-term antiretroviral therapy in people with HIV. In germline, CDR1 is SGHTS, CDR2 YDEGEE. Trimming took off 2 bases at V and 6 bases at J, with 8 bases between the two ends. The CDR3 length is 12 residues. Version v3.0 of the immunoSEQ assay was performed at survey level. Data came from immunoSEQ multiplex PCR; TCRdb stores just in-frame clones and leaves some out. In the table there are about 28,000 clones, 80% to 90% of which are singletons. The study's findings and limits: Blood, drawn from 2004 to 2017, may reflect older ART regimens.

The specimen comprised unsorted PBMCs, sampled 0.8 years before starting antiretroviral therapy. The chain links TRBV5-8 to TRBJ1-2; D remains unclear. This sequence was found in a man aged 18 to 29 with HIV. CDR3 protein: CASSLRTHGYTF. In DNA form, the CDR3 reads TGTGCCAGCAGCTTAAGGACGCATGGCTACACCTTC.